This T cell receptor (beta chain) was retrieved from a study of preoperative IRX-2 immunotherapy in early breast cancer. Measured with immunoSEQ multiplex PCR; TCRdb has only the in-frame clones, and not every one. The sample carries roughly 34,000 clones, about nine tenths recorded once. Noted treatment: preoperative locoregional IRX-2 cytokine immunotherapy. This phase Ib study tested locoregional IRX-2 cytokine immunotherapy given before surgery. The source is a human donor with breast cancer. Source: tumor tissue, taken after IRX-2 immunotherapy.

The CDR3 bases are TGTGCCTGGAGTGTACTAGCGAACACCGGGGAGCTGTTTTTT. It specifies CAWSVLANTGELFF. The chain uses TRBV30 and TRBJ2-2; D perhaps matches TRBD2 (5 bases). CDR1 and CDR2 (germline): GTSNPN, SVGIG (reference sequence). The V end was cut by 0 bases, the J end by 0 bases, with 5 bases between. The CDR3 consists of 14 residues.